What follows is one T cell receptor (beta chain) and its context. J lost 8 bases, V lost 2 bases, and 6 bases had no gene match. In germline, CDR1 is SGHRS, CDR2 YFSETQ. The CDR3 consists of 15 residues. Method: immunoSEQ multiplex PCR; TCRdb's copy keeps in-frame clones and lacks some. The top ten clones hold around 6% of a sample with 13,000 to 15,000 clones, 80% to 90% of them seen once. The data were obtained in a study of T cell repertoires in ileal Crohn's disease. Study context: Median disease duration was nearly eight years; 35% smoked at surgery.

Included were adult ileal or ileocolonic Crohn's patients indicated for ileocolonic resection. This TCR was recovered from an adult with Crohn's disease. The chain carries TRBV5-1 and TRBJ2-3, with TRBD1 matching over 12 bases. Sequencing was performed on ileal tissue. The CDR3 coding sequence is TGCGCCAGCAGCTTCCGGGACAGGGGGCAAGTTACGCAGTATTTT. Encoded protein: CASSFRDRGQVTQYF.